This T cell receptor beta chain emerged from a study of cytomegalovirus exposure and HLA in healthy donors. Study information: HLA-typed donors were the source of approximately 80 million unique TCRs, which an early data release held. Study observations and caveats: Cytomegalovirus-associated TCR beta chains were listed, numbering roughly 150. The authors confirmed in vitro that a few CMV-associated chains were specific for CMV antigens.

PCR primers comprised 60 Vbeta and 13 Jbeta primers. Produced via immunoSEQ multiplex PCR; TCRdb's table is partial and in-frame only. The table has 180,000 or so clones, about 80% seen once; the top ten hold approximately 1.4%. Concerning this clone itself: Its antigen is unidentified.

V shed 0 bases and J shed 6 bases, with 14 bases lying between them. CDR1 MNHEY and CDR2 SVGAGI come from the germline V gene. The length of the CDR3 is 15 residues. This TCR was recovered from a man in his forties or fifties in good health and CMV-seronegative. Specimen: PBMCs. The rearrangement uses TRBV6-5 and TRBJ1-2, with a weak D call TRBD1 (6 bases). CDR3 sequence (DNA): TGTGCCAGCAGTTACTCCTTCAGGGGACACCATGGCTACACCTTC. Translated, it gives CASSYSFRGHHGYTF.